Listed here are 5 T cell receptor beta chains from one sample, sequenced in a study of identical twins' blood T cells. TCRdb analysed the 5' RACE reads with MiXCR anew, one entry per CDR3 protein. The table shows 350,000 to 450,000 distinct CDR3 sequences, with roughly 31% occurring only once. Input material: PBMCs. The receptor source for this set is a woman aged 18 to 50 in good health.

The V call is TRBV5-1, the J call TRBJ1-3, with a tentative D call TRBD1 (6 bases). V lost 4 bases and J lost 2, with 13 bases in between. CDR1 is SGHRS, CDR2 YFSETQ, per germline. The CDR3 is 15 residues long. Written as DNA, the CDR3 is TGCGCCAGCAGCCCCCGCGGGGGGCCTGGAAACACCATATATTTT. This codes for CASSPRGGPGNTIYF.

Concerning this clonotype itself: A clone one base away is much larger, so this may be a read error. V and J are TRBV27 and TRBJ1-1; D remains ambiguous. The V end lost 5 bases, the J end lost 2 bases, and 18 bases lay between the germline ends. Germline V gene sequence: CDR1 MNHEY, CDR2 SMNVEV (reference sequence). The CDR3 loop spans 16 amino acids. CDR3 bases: TGTGCCAGCAGTACCGGCTGGGCAAACCTAAACACTGAAGCTTTCTTT. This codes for CASSTGWANLNTEAFF.

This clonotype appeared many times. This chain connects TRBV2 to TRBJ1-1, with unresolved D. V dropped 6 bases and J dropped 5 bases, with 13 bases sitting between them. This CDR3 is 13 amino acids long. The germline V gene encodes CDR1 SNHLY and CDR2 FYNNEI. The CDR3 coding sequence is TGTGCCAGCAGCTCAGAGGTGGGGACTGAAGCTTTCTTT. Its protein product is CASSSEVGTEAFF.

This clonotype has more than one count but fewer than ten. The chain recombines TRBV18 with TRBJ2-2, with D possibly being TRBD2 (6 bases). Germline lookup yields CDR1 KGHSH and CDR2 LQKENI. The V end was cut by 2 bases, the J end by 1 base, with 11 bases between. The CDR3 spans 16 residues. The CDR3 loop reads CASSPFDSGNTGELFF. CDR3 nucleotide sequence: TGTGCCAGCTCACCATTCGATAGCGGGAACACCGGGGAGCTGTTTTTT.

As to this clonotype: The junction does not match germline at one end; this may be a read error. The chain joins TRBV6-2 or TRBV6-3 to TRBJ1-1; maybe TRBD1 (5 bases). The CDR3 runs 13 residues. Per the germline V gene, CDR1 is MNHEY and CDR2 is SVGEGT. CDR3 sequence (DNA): TGTGCCAGCAAGTCAGGGTTATGGACTGAAGCTTCCTTT. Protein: CASKSGLWTEASF.